Shown below are 20 T cell receptor beta chains from a single sample sequenced in a study of cytomegalovirus exposure and HLA in healthy donors. Vbeta (60) and Jbeta (13) primers were used in the PCR. Profiled with immunoSEQ multiplex PCR; TCRdb holds only in-frame clones, not every one. Among roughly 200,000 clones listed, around three quarters were seen once. The specimen sequenced was PBMCs. The receptors originated from a man aged 25-45 years in good health and CMV-seronegative.

The rearrangement joins TRBV7-2 to TRBJ2-3, with D possibly TRBD1 on 5 matching bases. Germline V gene lookup returns CDR1 SGHTA and CDR2 FQGNSA. The V and J ends lost 5 bases and 5 bases respectively, with 11 bases between them. CDR3 size: 13 residues. The chain's CDR3 is CASSTPQGDTQYF. CDR3 coding DNA: TGTGCCAGCAGCACCCCCCAGGGAGATACGCAGTATTTT. Full variable domain (outside the CDR3, taken from reference TRBV7-2 and TRBJ2-3): GAGVSQSPSNKVTEKGKDVELRCDPISGHTALYWYRQSLGQGLEFLIYFQGNSAPDKSGLPSDRFSAERTGGSVSTLTIQRTQQEDSAVYLCASSTPQGDTQYFGPGTRLTVL.

This clone was seen just once. This chain links TRBV29-1 with TRBJ2-5; TRBD1 agrees at 8 bases. The CDR3 sequence is 14 residues long. CDR1 and CDR2 (germline): SQVTM, ANQGSEA. Trimming at V came to 6 bases and at J to 1 base, leaving 7 bases not matched to a gene. CDR3 sequence: CSVSSGTGQETQYF. CDR3 DNA: TGCAGCGTCTCTAGTGGGACAGGCCAAGAGACCCAGTACTTC.

V and J are TRBV28 and TRBJ2-7; possibly TRBD1 for D (6 bases). CDR3 length equals 12 residues. Deletions cut 11 bases from V and 2 bases from J, with 13 bases between. Looked up from germline, CDR1 is MDHEN and CDR2 is SYDVKM. The CDR3 loop is CALQQGPYEQYF. CDR3 nucleotide sequence: TGTGCCCTCCAGCAGGGGCCCTACGAGCAGTACTTC.

This sequence joins TRBV6-5 and TRBJ1-2, with D possibly matching TRBD1 (6 bases). Germline values: CDR1 MNHEY, CDR2 SVGAGI. CDR3 length equals 14 residues. The V end lost 4 bases, the J end lost 4 bases, and 13 bases lay between the germline ends. CDR3 coding DNA: TGTGCCAGCAGTTCCCTCGGACAGATCTATGGCTACACCTTC. Residues: CASSSLGQIYGYTF.

The chain joins TRBV28 to TRBJ1-4; D gene unclear. The CDR3 spans 14 residues. Germline V gene lookup returns CDR1 MDHEN and CDR2 SYDVKM. V was cut by 7 bases and J by 0 bases, with 9 bases left in between. CDR3 protein: CASMIRSTNEKLFF. The CDR3 nucleotides read TGTGCCAGCATGATTCGGTCAACTAATGAAAAACTGTTTTTT.

The chain uses TRBV4-1 and TRBJ1-1; D might be TRBD1 (6 bases). This CDR3 has 15 amino acids. Germline V gene sequence: CDR1 MGHRA, CDR2 YSYEKL. V was pared by 5 bases and J by 7 bases, with 20 bases between. CDR3 in DNA: TGCGCCAGCAGCTTCGGACAGAACAAAATAGATGAAGCTTTCTTT. This gives the protein CASSFGQNKIDEAFF.

The chain employs TRBV30 and TRBJ1-2; weak D call: TRBD1 (6 bases). Germline CDR1 reads GTSNPN; CDR2 reads SVGIG (reference sequence). The CDR3 has 16 amino acids. The germline V and J ends were trimmed by 3 bases and 4 bases, with 21 bases remaining between them. CDR3 amino acids: CAWSVASGQPLYGYTF. The CDR3, as DNA: TGTGCCTGGAGCGTGGCAAGCGGACAGCCTCTCTATGGCTACACCTTC. Variable domain in full (rest from reference TRBV30 and TRBJ1-2): SQTIHQWPATLVQPVGSPLSLECTVEGTSNPNLYWYRQAAGRGLQLLFYSVGIGQISSEVPQNLSASRPQDRQFILSSKKLLLSDSGFYLCAWSVASGQPLYGYTFGSGTRLTVV.

V usage is TRBV7-3 and J usage is TRBJ2-3, with 7 bases identical to TRBD1. After removal of 5 bases from V and 8 bases from J, the junction contained 10 bases not matched to a gene. Germline V lookup: CDR1 SGHTA, CDR2 FQGTGA. This CDR3 spans 14 amino acids. The CDR3 DNA sequence: TGTGCCAGCAGCCAGGGACAGAACCCTAGTACGCAGTATTTT. Its protein product is CASSQGQNPSTQYF. Filled out from reference TRBV7-3 and TRBJ2-3, the complete variable domain reads GAGVSQTPSNKVTEKGKYVELRCDPISGHTALYWYRQSLGQGPEFLIYFQGTGAADDSGLPNDRFFAVRPEGSVSTLKIQRTERGDSAVYLCASSQGQNPSTQYFGPGTRLTVL.

In its sample, this clone was seen once. The chain has TRBV7-2 and TRBJ1-1; 7 positions agree with TRBD1. The CDR3 is 14 residues long. V was clipped by 3 bases and J by 1 base; unmatched bases: 2. Germline V gives CDR1 SGHTA, CDR2 FQGNSA. CDR3 sequence: CASSFRQGNTEAFF. CDR3 DNA: TGTGCCAGCAGCTTCCGACAGGGGAACACTGAAGCTTTCTTT.

Points on this clone: Additional DNA sequences in this sample encode the identical CDR3. V and J are TRBV5-1 and TRBJ2-7; D perhaps matches TRBD1 (6 bases). Germline CDR1 and CDR2: SGHRS and YFSETQ. The CDR3 sequence is 12 residues long. Between the trimmed V and J ends, which lost 2 bases and 4 bases, there was a span of 7 bases. CDR3 nucleotide sequence: TGCGCCAGCAGCTTACAGGGTTACGAGCAGTACTTC. Protein sequence: CASSLQGYEQYF. Full variable domain (missing parts from reference TRBV5-1 and TRBJ2-7): KAGVTQTPRYLIKTRGQQVTLSCSPISGHRSVSWYQQTPGQGLQFLFEYFSETQRNKGNFPGRFSGRQFSNSRSEMNVSTLELGDSALYLCASSLQGYEQYFGPGTRLTVT.

The chain recombines TRBV11-2 with TRBJ2-7; 11 bases fit TRBD2. V lost 3 bases to trimming and J lost 3 bases; unmatched junction nucleotides: 4. Germline V gives CDR1 SGHAT, CDR2 FQNNGV. The CDR3 covers 15 residues. The CDR3 sequence: CASSFGLAGGYEQYF. The DNA for the CDR3 is TGTGCCAGCAGCTTCGGACTAGCGGGTGGCTACGAGCAGTACTTC.

This chain links TRBV10-3 with TRBJ2-7, with 8 bases aligning to TRBD1. Per germline, CDR1 ENHRY and CDR2 SYGVKD. The J segment lost 3 bases and the V segment lost 4 bases, leaving 8 bases of the junction unmatched. This CDR3 is 15 amino acids long. The chain's CDR3 is CAISAQGATIYEQYF. The CDR3 region has the DNA TGTGCCATCAGTGCCCAGGGGGCGACGATCTACGAGCAGTACTTC.

CDR3 in DNA: TGTGCCATCAGATCCGGGACAGGGGACTACGAGCAGTACTTC. Its protein product is CAIRSGTGDYEQYF. The chain is built from TRBV10-3 and TRBJ2-7; 10 bases are a match to TRBD1. Trimming took 6 bases from V and 3 from J; bases not matched to a gene: 5. Germline lookup yields CDR1 ENHRY and CDR2 SYGVKD. CDR3 length: 14 amino acids.

The chain has TRBV5-1 and TRBJ1-1; D is ambiguous. Trimming stripped 0 bases from V and 1 base from J, with 10 bases between. Germline V gene data show CDR1 as SGHRS and CDR2 as YFSETQ. The CDR3 is 15 residues long. The CDR3 spells CASSLAQAANTEAFF. The CDR3, as DNA: TGCGCCAGCAGCTTGGCCCAGGCCGCGAACACTGAAGCTTTCTTT.

The chain recombines TRBV6-5 with TRBJ1-3, with 9 bases identical to TRBD1. V lost 6 bases to trimming and J lost 3 bases; unmatched junction nucleotides: 3. This CDR3 region has 14 residues. Germline-derived CDR1 and CDR2 are MNHEY and SVGAGI. In DNA, the CDR3 is TGTGCCAGCAGACAGGGGGCGCTTGGAAACACCATATATTTT. Translation: CASRQGALGNTIYF.

V is TRBV18 and J is TRBJ2-7; perhaps TRBD2 as D (5 bases). Germline values: CDR1 KGHSH, CDR2 LQKENI. Trimming pared 3 bases from V and 4 bases from J, leaving 13 bases between. The CDR3 has 14 residues. CDR3 sequence: CASSPSSSGYEQYF. CDR3 in DNA: TGTGCCAGCTCACCTTCCTCAAGCGGATACGAGCAGTACTTC. Using reference TRBV18 and TRBJ2-7 for the parts outside the CDR3, the full variable domain is NAGVMQNPRHLVRRRGQEARLRCSPMKGHSHVYWYRQLPEEGLKFMVYLQKENIIDESGMPKERFSAEFPKEGPSILRIQQVVRGDSAAYFCASSPSSSGYEQYFGPGTRLTVT.

The V and J genes are TRBV11-1 and TRBJ2-1; TRBD1 agrees at 12 bases. The germline gives CDR1 SGHAT, CDR2 FQDESV (reference sequence). CDR3 length: 17 amino acids. The trim removed 0 bases at V and 8 bases at J, leaving 8 bases unmatched. DNA for the CDR3: TGTGCCAGCAGCTTAGCCGGGACAGGGGGCGCTTTGGATGAGCAGTTCTTC. This codes for CASSLAGTGGALDEQFF.

The chain is built from TRBV28 and TRBJ2-7, with 8 bases that match TRBD2. This CDR3 is built from 11 residues. Germline CDR1 and CDR2: MDHEN and SYDVKM. J was trimmed by 4 bases and V by 11 bases; bases with no gene match: 4. CDR3 in amino acids: CAASGRYEQYF. The CDR3 nucleotides are TGTGCCGCCAGCGGGAGATACGAGCAGTACTTC.

Only one count was recorded for this clone. For the CDR3, the DNA is TGTGCCAGCAGCCCCCCCTTGGGGCGGGACCACCAAGAGACCCAGTACTTC. It yields the protein CASSPPLGRDHQETQYF. The chain links TRBV7-9 to TRBJ2-5; D possibly corresponds to TRBD2 (6 bases). Germline lookup yields CDR1 SEHNR and CDR2 FQNEAQ (reference sequence). The CDR3 is made up of 17 amino acids. Trimming pared 5 bases from V and 0 bases from J, leaving 19 bases between.

This sequence joins TRBV27 and TRBJ1-1; D remains unclear. Germline V CDR1 and CDR2: MNHEY, SMNVEV (reference sequence). This CDR3 has 16 residues. Trimming left V 4 bases short and J 0 bases short, with 15 bases between. DNA for the CDR3: TGTGCCAGCAGTTCCCTCTCGGCAGGCATGAACACTGAAGCTTTCTTT. It translates to CASSSLSAGMNTEAFF.